These 21 T cell receptor beta chains came from one sample sequenced in a study of identical twins. TCRdb ran MiXCR on the 5' RACE reads and lists one entry per CDR3 protein. The data show nearly 900,000 distinct CDR3 sequences, roughly 12% seen once. These data also formed part of another study, on yellow fever vaccine responses in identical twins.

Input material: PBMCs. The receptors shown here come from a woman younger than 30 in good health.

The chain combines TRBV18 with TRBJ2-7; a weak D match, TRBD2 (7 bases). The CDR3 is made up of 14 amino acids. Germline V gene sequence: CDR1 KGHSH, CDR2 LQKENI. Trimming shortened V by 5 bases and J by 6 bases, and 17 bases separated the two germline ends. Here the CDR3 DNA reads TGTGCCAGCTCATCAAACGGGGGGCCCTCCGAGCAGTACGTC. This encodes CASSSNGGPSEQYV.

The table lists this clonotype with many counts. The CDR3, as DNA: TGCGCCAGCAGCTTGGAGCCTAGCGGGAGATTCAATGAGCAGTTCTTC. It codes for CASSLEPSGRFNEQFF. The V call is TRBV5-1, the J call TRBJ2-1, with 10 bases matching TRBD2. The germline gives CDR1 SGHRS, CDR2 YFSETQ. The CDR3 is 16 amino acids. With V trimmed by 0 bases and J by 6 bases, 6 bases remained unmatched. Full variable domain (outside the CDR3, taken from reference TRBV5-1 and TRBJ2-1): KAGVTQTPRYLIKTRGQQVTLSCSPISGHRSVSWYQQTPGQGLQFLFEYFSETQRNKGNFPGRFSGRQFSNSRSEMNVSTLELGDSALYLCASSLEPSGRFNEQFFGPGTRLTVL.

The chain uses TRBV28 and TRBJ2-1; 8 positions agree with TRBD1. Trimming took 11 bases from V and 7 from J; bases not matched to a gene: 10. The CDR3 is 13 amino acids. Looked up from germline, CDR1 is MDHEN and CDR2 is SYDVKM. This CDR3 reads CAGKRQGMNEQFF. The DNA for the CDR3 is TGTGCCGGAAAGAGACAGGGGATGAATGAGCAGTTCTTC.

The gene calls are TRBV5-1 and TRBJ2-1; D possibly uses TRBD1 or TRBD2 (5 bases each). This CDR3 spans 15 amino acids. CDR1 and CDR2 from the germline V gene are SGHRS and YFSETQ. V shed 4 bases and J shed 10 bases, with 21 bases lying between them. CDR3 region: CASSTDRDRIREQFF. CDR3 bases: TGCGCCAGCAGCACCGACCGGGACCGAATCCGGGAGCAGTTCTTC.

This clonotype showed up just a few times. V is TRBV18 and J is TRBJ2-5; 8 bases fit TRBD2. The CDR3 is 15 residues long. Trimming cost V 4 bases and J 2 bases; bases outside gene matches: 6. CDR1 is KGHSH, CDR2 LQKENI, per germline. The CDR3 reads CASSLISGTQETQYF. The CDR3 DNA reads TGTGCCAGCTCACTTATTAGCGGGACTCAAGAGACCCAGTACTTC.

This clonotype was picked up a small number of times. V is TRBV20-1 and J is TRBJ2-5; the match to TRBD2 covers 8 bases. CDR1 DFQATT and CDR2 SNEGSKA come from the germline V gene (reference sequence). J was trimmed by 1 base and V by 6 bases; bases with no gene match: 10. This CDR3 region has 15 residues. CDR3 protein: CSARGGLKIQETQYF. For the CDR3, the DNA is TGCAGTGCCCGGGGGGGGCTAAAAATCCAAGAGACCCAGTACTTC.

This clonotype turned up a few times. The rearrangement links TRBV5-1 to TRBJ1-2; perhaps TRBD1 as D (5 bases). V lost 1 base and J 1 base, leaving 14 bases between the germline ends. Germline CDR1 SGHRS, CDR2 YFSETQ. There are 16 residues in the CDR3. The CDR3 spells CASSLRQGGDNYGYTF. CDR3 nucleotides: TGCGCCAGCAGCTTGCGGCAGGGAGGAGATAACTATGGCTACACCTTC.

This chain uses TRBV12-3 or TRBV12-4 with TRBJ2-5; D may match TRBD1 or TRBD2 (5 bases each). The CDR3 totals 13 residues. Between the trimmed V and J ends, which lost 5 bases and 7 bases, there was a span of 14 bases. CDR3 amino acids: CASSLGPVGTQYF. The CDR3 DNA reads as TGTGCCAGCAGTCTGGGACCAGTTGGGACCCAGTACTTC.

This clonotype has a handful of counts. V and J are TRBV29-1 and TRBJ2-7, with TRBD2 identical over 9 bases. This CDR3 is built from 14 residues. Germline values: CDR1 SQVTM, CDR2 ANQGSEA. J lost 1 base, V lost 7 bases, and 8 bases had no gene match. CDR3 coding DNA: TGCAGCGCCTCGACTAGCGGTCTTTCCTACGAGCAGTACTTC. Amino acids: CSASTSGLSYEQYF.

The chain couples TRBV4-1 to TRBJ2-7; perhaps TRBD1 as D (6 bases). The CDR3 length is 15 residues. With 5 bases removed from V and 7 bases from J, the gap between germline ends came to 21 bases. Germline V CDR1 and CDR2: MGHRA, YSYEKL. The CDR3 here is CASSKIIDRRLEQYV. In nucleotides, the CDR3 is TGCGCCAGCAGCAAGATAATCGACAGGCGCCTTGAGCAGTACGTC.

The chain uses TRBV4-1 and TRBJ1-1, with D perhaps TRBD1 (5 bases). This CDR3 contains 13 residues. Trimming pared 4 bases from V and 5 bases from J, leaving 11 bases between. Per the germline V gene, CDR1 is MGHRA and CDR2 is YSYEKL. The CDR3 sequence is CASSRRGGTEAFF. CDR3 coding DNA: TGCGCCAGCAGCCGCCGCGGGGGAACTGAAGCTTTCTTT.

In its sample, this clonotype was seen many times. The CDR3 reads CASQGQPNTEAFF. The CDR3 DNA reads TGTGCCAGCCAGGGACAGCCGAACACTGAAGCTTTCTTT. The chain is built from TRBV7-9 and TRBJ1-1; 7 bases map to TRBD1. Germline CDR1 SEHNR, CDR2 FQNEAQ (reference sequence). V was pared by 8 bases and J by 1 base, with 4 bases of the junction left unmatched. The CDR3 has 13 residues.

Many counts were recorded for this clonotype. DNA of the CDR3: TGCGCCAGCAGCCAAGGGGGCGGGGAGCTGTTTTTT. It translates to CASSQGGGELFF. This sequence joins TRBV4-1 and TRBJ2-2, with D uncertain. The length of the CDR3 is 12 residues. Germline V gives CDR1 MGHRA, CDR2 YSYEKL. V lost 1 base to trimming and J lost 7 bases, with 4 bases between them.

The J gene is TRBJ1-6, the V gene TRBV27, with a possible D match to TRBD1 (5 bases). CDR1 and CDR2 from the germline V gene are MNHEY and SMNVEV (reference sequence). The CDR3 is made up of 14 amino acids. V was shortened by 8 bases and J by 3 bases, with 11 bases between the two germline ends. The CDR3 DNA reads as TGTGCCAGCCGGAGAGGGGACTATAATTCACCCCTCCACTTT. The encoded protein is CASRRGDYNSPLHF.

This clonotype has just a few counts. The chain joins TRBV20-1 to TRBJ2-2; 9 nucleotides align to TRBD2. The germline V gene has CDR1 DFQATT and CDR2 SNEGSKA (reference sequence). There are 12 residues in the CDR3. The V segment lost 6 bases and the J segment 7 bases; nucleotides outside the gene matches: 3. The CDR3 bases are TGCAGTGCAGGACTAGCGTTCGGGGAGCTGTTTTTT. Translation: CSAGLAFGELFF.

CDR3 DNA sequence: TGTGCCAGCAGTTACTCGACAGGCTTTTCACCCCTCCACTTT. Amino acid sequence: CASSYSTGFSPLHF. This chain uses TRBV6-8 with TRBJ1-6, with D tentatively TRBD1 (6 bases). The CDR3 has 14 residues. V lost 0 bases, J lost 9 bases, and 9 bases lay in between. Germline V lookup: CDR1 MNHGY, CDR2 SAAAGT.

The chain uses TRBV20-1 and TRBJ1-1; a weak D match, TRBD1 (5 bases). The CDR3 has 16 residues. CDR1 is DFQATT, CDR2 SNEGSKA, per germline (reference sequence). V shed 0 bases and J shed 1 base, with 15 bases lying between them. The CDR3 bases are TGCAGTGCTAGAGATCCCCTCGGGACGGCGAACACTGAAGCTTTCTTT. Its translation: CSARDPLGTANTEAFF.

This clonotype was observed a few times. The rearrangement links TRBV9 to TRBJ2-1; TRBD1 or TRBD2 may be the D gene (5 bases each). This CDR3 comprises 14 residues. V was clipped by 4 bases and J by 8 bases, with 16 bases between them. CDR1 is SGDLS, CDR2 YYNGEE, per germline. The CDR3 sequence: CASSTRGVFDEQFF. Written as DNA, the CDR3 is TGTGCCAGCAGCACGCGAGGGGTCTTCGATGAGCAGTTCTTC.

The V and J genes are TRBV24-1 and TRBJ2-1; maybe TRBD1 (5 bases). Germline lookup yields CDR1 KGHDR and CDR2 SFDVKD. V was shortened by 3 bases and J by 1 base, with 9 bases between the two germline ends. This CDR3 has 15 residues. The CDR3 region is CATSDTRGSYNEQFF. The CDR3 region has the DNA TGTGCCACCAGTGATACAAGGGGTTCCTACAATGAGCAGTTCTTC.

This clonotype was counted only a few times. This chain links TRBV7-9 with TRBJ2-2; 10 bases match TRBD1. The length of the CDR3 is 16 residues. Germline V lookup: CDR1 SEHNR, CDR2 FQNEAQ (reference sequence). V lost 3 bases, J lost 6 bases, and 7 bases stayed unmatched. The CDR3: CASSFPGQGRAGELFF. CDR3 nucleotide sequence: TGTGCCAGCAGCTTCCCGGGACAGGGGAGGGCCGGGGAGCTGTTTTTT.

The chain employs TRBV20-1 and TRBJ2-1, with 8 positions matching TRBD2. CDR1 and CDR2 from the germline V gene are DFQATT and SNEGSKA (reference sequence). There are 12 residues in the CDR3. V lost 5 bases and J lost 7; bases outside the gene matches: 4. CDR3 residues: CSAGLALNEQFF. The DNA for the CDR3 is TGCAGTGCTGGACTAGCCCTAAATGAGCAGTTCTTC.